This TCR beta chain was recovered during a study of T-cell reconstitution after alpha-beta-depleted transplantation in children (dated by TCRdb to the mid-2010s). Notes on the research overall: The study quantitatively tracked T-cell immune reconstitution after TCRalphabeta/CD19-depleted allogeneic hematopoietic cell transplantation in children using TCR repertoire profiling.

This specimen's treatment or condition label, per the study, means: allogeneic hematopoietic cell transplantation with graft depleted of TCRalphabeta T cells and CD19 B cells. The transplant recipients were children given TCRalphabeta/CD19-depleted allogeneic hematopoietic cell grafts. Regarding this clonotype: The specificity of this receptor is unknown. No much larger clone exists at a distance of one base, and base qualities are not known.

CDR1 SGHRS and CDR2 YFSETQ were looked up in the germline V gene. Trimming at the junction amounts to 0 bases on V and 7 bases on J, and the germline ends lie 19 bases apart. The CDR3 measures 17 amino acids from cysteine to phenylalanine. Here the CDR3 DNA is all that survives: 51 bases in frame from base 1. Here is what the overall study found, with its caveats: Apparently early alphabetaT-cell count recovery about two months after transplant reportedly relied on only several hundred rapidly expanded clones derived from non-depleted graft cells. The high TCRbeta diversity at day 60 in some patients was ascribed to recipient T cells and intrathymic progenitors that had survived conditioning. Over subsequent months, a decline in hyperexpanded clone frequencies was noted, and after one year, T-cell counts and TCRbeta diversity were mostly ascribed to newly produced T cells.

Library construction relied on PCR. This sample was sequenced with an Illumina HiSeq 2500. TCR libraries were prepared with molecular barcoding, using unique molecular identifiers to normalize TCRbeta repertoire quantification. TCRdb handled the public reads itself, with Q25 trimming in fastp and clone calling in MiXCR, and kept productive beta chains. Rows matching on CDR3 protein sequence are summarized as one entry with the most common DNA and genes. Here the sample has about 980,000 distinct CDR3 sequences; about 30% occur a single time. About 28% of the sample rests with the top ten. The chain couples TRBV5-1 to TRBJ2-2; D gene: possibly TRBD2, on 7 matching bases. Sequencing was performed on PBMCs, mostly from graft donor cells, taken 360 days after TCRalphabeta/CD19-depleted stem cell transplant. This TCR was sampled from a boy under two years old who had a stem cell transplant for SCID, so the T cells may come from the graft donor. The bases read TGCGCCAGCAGCTTGGCGGCGGGGGCAGGGTTCGACGGGGAGCTGTTTTTT. Its translation is CASSLAAGAGFDGELFF. The variable domain in full, with residues beyond the CDR3 obtained from the reference TRBV5-1 and TRBJ2-2 genes, is KAGVTQTPRYLIKTRGQQVTLSCSPISGHRSVSWYQQTPGQGLQFLFEYFSETQRNKGNFPGRFSGRQFSNSRSEMNVSTLELGDSALYLCASSLAAGAGFDGELFFGEGSRLTVL.